This T cell receptor beta chain was captured in a study of T cells in tuberculosis. At the level of the study: Samples predate treatment or fall within its first 7 days.

This CDR3 spans 15 amino acids. Losses at the gene ends were 6 bases for V and 0 bases for J; bases not matched to a gene: 3. Germline V gene sequence: CDR1 MNHEY, CDR2 SVGAGI. Study-wide points: The TCR-beta difference was not significant; alpha differences partly reflected length. Active tuberculosis alpha repertoires lay closer to GMM-specific TCRs than controls'.

As regards this clone: Its matching antigen is unknown.

Data came from immunoSEQ multiplex PCR; TCRdb stores just in-frame clones and leaves some out. The repertoire holds about 37,000 clones, with 91% as singletons. Time point: new active TB diagnosis, blood taken before or within 7 days of starting treatment. The receptor was isolated from an adult with tuberculosis. The genes are TRBV6-5 and TRBJ2-7; 12 nucleotides align to TRBD2. The specimen comprised PBMCs, sampled at tuberculosis diagnosis. Written as DNA, the CDR3 is TGTGCCAGCAGACCGACTAGCGGGAGCTCCTACGAGCAGTACGTC. This codes for CASRPTSGSSYEQYV.